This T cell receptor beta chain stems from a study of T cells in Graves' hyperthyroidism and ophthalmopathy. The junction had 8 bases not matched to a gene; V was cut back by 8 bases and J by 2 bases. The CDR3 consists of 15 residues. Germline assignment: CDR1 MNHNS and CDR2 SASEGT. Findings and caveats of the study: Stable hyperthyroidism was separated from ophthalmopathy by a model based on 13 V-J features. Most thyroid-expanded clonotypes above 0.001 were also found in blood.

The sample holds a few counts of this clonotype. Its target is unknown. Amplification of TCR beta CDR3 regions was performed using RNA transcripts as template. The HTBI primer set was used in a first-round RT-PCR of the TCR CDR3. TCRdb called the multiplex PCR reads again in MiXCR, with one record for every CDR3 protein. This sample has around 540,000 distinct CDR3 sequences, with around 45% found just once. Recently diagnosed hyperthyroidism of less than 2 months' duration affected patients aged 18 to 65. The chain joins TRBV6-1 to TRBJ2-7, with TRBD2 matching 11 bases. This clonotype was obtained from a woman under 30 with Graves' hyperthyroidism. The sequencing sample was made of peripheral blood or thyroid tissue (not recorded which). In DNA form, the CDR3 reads TGTGCCAGCCGCCACACTAGCGGGAGTACCTACGAGCAGTACTTC. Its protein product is CASRHTSGSTYEQYF.